The 3 T cell receptor beta chains listed next were all sequenced from one sample in a study of identical twins. TCRdb called the 5' RACE reads again in MiXCR, with one record for every CDR3 protein. Here the sample spans around 220,000 distinct CDR3 sequences, about 14% being singletons. Specimen: memory (CD45RO+) T cells sorted from blood. The origin of the receptors is a woman aged 18 to 35 in good health.

This clonotype was seen a handful of times. The V call is TRBV5-6, the J call TRBJ2-3; 12 bases align to TRBD2. Germline lookup yields CDR1 SGHDT and CDR2 YYEEEE. The CDR3 runs 17 residues. Trimming at V came to 3 bases and at J to 4 bases, leaving 9 bases not matched to a gene. CDR3 nucleotide sequence: TGTGCCAGCAGCTGGAGGACTAGCGGGGCGGGCGCAGATACGCAGTATTTT. Amino acids: CASSWRTSGAGADTQYF.

The chain is built from TRBV12-3 or TRBV12-4 and TRBJ1-1; D gene ambiguous. The CDR3 has 14 amino acids. V was shortened by 3 bases and J by 0 bases, with 8 bases between the two germline ends. This chain's CDR3 is CASSFYVLNTEAFF. CDR3 nucleotides: TGTGCCAGCAGTTTTTACGTTTTGAACACTGAAGCTTTCTTT.

CDR3 bases: TGCGCCAGCAGCTTGGGTCAGAGGGGCTACACCTTC. Protein sequence: CASSLGQRGYTF. The chain has TRBV5-1 and TRBJ1-2; D gene unclear. Deletions cut 0 bases from V and 8 bases from J, with 8 bases between. Germline V CDR1 and CDR2: SGHRS, YFSETQ. CDR3 length: 12 residues. The variable domain in full, completed from reference TRBV5-1 and TRBJ1-2, reads KAGVTQTPRYLIKTRGQQVTLSCSPISGHRSVSWYQQTPGQGLQFLFEYFSETQRNKGNFPGRFSGRQFSNSRSEMNVSTLELGDSALYLCASSLGQRGYTFGSGTRLTVV.